The 21 T cell receptor beta chains below come from one sample, sequenced in a study of blood T cell repertoires in COVID-19. TCRdb keeps only in-frame clones here, not all; method: immunoSEQ multiplex PCR. The sample contains about 210,000 clones, roughly 86% of which appear only once. Input material: peripheral blood. Receptors originate from a woman between 35 and 50 years old with acute or convalescent COVID-19.

The rearrangement links TRBV6-5 to TRBJ2-7, with D uncertain. Between the trimmed V and J ends, which lost 3 bases and 2 bases, there was a span of 8 bases. Germline assignment: CDR1 MNHEY and CDR2 SVGAGI. The CDR3 contains 13 residues. This chain's CDR3 is CASSYGETYEQYF. CDR3 coding DNA: TGTGCCAGCAGTTATGGTGAGACCTACGAGCAGTACTTC.

The gene calls are TRBV27 and TRBJ1-5, with a possible D match to TRBD1 (6 bases). The CDR3 sequence is 15 residues long. Between the trimmed V and J ends, which lost 2 bases and 9 bases, there was a span of 17 bases. Germline-derived CDR1 and CDR2 are MNHEY and SMNVEV (reference sequence). In DNA, the CDR3 is TGTGCCAGCAGTTTAGGCCCACGGGGGGCTGGGCCCCAGCATTTT. Its protein is CASSLGPRGAGPQHF.

The genes are TRBV5-1 and TRBJ1-2; 9 bases line up with TRBD1. CDR1 SGHRS and CDR2 YFSETQ come from the germline V gene. This CDR3 contains 15 residues. Unmatched junction bases numbered 12, after V lost 4 bases and J lost 8 bases. CDR3 protein: CASSLGPGQGGGYTF. DNA of the CDR3: TGCGCCAGCAGCCTCGGCCCGGGACAGGGTGGCGGCTACACCTTC.

This chain joins TRBV11-2 and TRBJ2-3; D may be TRBD2 (6 bases). This CDR3 has 16 amino acids. CDR1 and CDR2 from the germline V gene are SGHAT and FQNNGV. V lost 4 bases and J lost 3, with 17 bases in between. The CDR3 coding sequence is TGTGCCAGCAGCTCGATGAGGGACTTTCTTACAGATACGCAGTATTTT. It specifies CASSSMRDFLTDTQYF.

The J gene is TRBJ1-5, the V gene TRBV7-8; D gene unclear. The CDR3 covers 16 residues. The germline gives CDR1 SGHVS, CDR2 FQNEAQ. V lost 2 bases and J 3 bases, leaving 14 bases between the germline ends. DNA for the CDR3: TGTGCCAGCAGCTTATTTTTCGGGAGTGCCAATCAGCCCCAGCATTTT. It encodes CASSLFFGSANQPQHF.

The rearrangement links TRBV9 to TRBJ2-1; the match to TRBD2 covers 7 bases. J gave up 4 bases and V 4 bases, and 14 bases lay outside the gene matches. CDR1 and CDR2 (germline): SGDLS, YYNGEE. The CDR3 covers 17 residues. CDR3 nucleotides: TGTGCCAGCAGCATAACGGGGGACTATACTCCTTACAATGAGCAGTTCTTC. This translates into CASSITGDYTPYNEQFF.

This clone was seen many times. The V gene is TRBV19, the J gene TRBJ1-1; 7 bases line up with TRBD1. The CDR3 loop spans 15 amino acids. Germline trimming cut 3 bases from V and 2 bases from J; bases unmatched to any gene: 6. Germline CDR1 LNHDA, CDR2 SQIVND (reference sequence). The CDR3: CASSILPGGNTEAFF. DNA for the CDR3: TGTGCCAGTAGTATCCTGCCAGGGGGAAACACTGAAGCTTTCTTT.

The V call is TRBV5-6, the J call TRBJ1-2; 8 bases match TRBD1. Losses at the gene ends were 0 bases for V and 9 bases for J; bases not matched to a gene: 7. This CDR3 spans 14 amino acids. The V gene's germline CDR1 is SGHDT and CDR2 YYEEEE. DNA for the CDR3: TGTGCCAGCAGCTTGGGTGGACAGGGAAATCGCTACACCTTC. Translation: CASSLGGQGNRYTF.

The chain joins TRBV28 to TRBJ2-3, with D perhaps matching TRBD2 (5 bases). Germline V gives CDR1 MDHEN, CDR2 SYDVKM. With 7 bases removed from V and 7 bases from J, the gap between germline ends came to 18 bases. The length of the CDR3 is 14 residues. Here the CDR3 DNA reads TGTGCCAGCACTAGCCGTTGGGAAGTCAATACGCAGTATTTT. Translation: CASTSRWEVNTQYF.

CDR3 nucleotides: TGTGCCAGCAGCTTAGTTGTGACTAGCGGGGTCAATGAGCAGTTCTTC. Translated: CASSLVVTSGVNEQFF. The V and J genes are TRBV7-6 and TRBJ2-1; TRBD2 aligns across 11 bases. The ends lost 1 base at V and 6 bases at J; junction bases unmatched: 5. CDR3 length equals 16 residues. Looked up from germline, CDR1 is SGHVS and CDR2 is FNYEAQ.

This sequence joins TRBV5-8 and TRBJ1-5; perhaps TRBD1 as D (5 bases). The CDR3 totals 15 residues. Looked up from germline, CDR1 is SGHTS and CDR2 is YDEGEE. Trimming left V 0 bases short and J 1 base short, with 8 bases between. The CDR3 region is CASSLAGSSNQPQHF. The CDR3 coding sequence is TGTGCCAGCAGCTTGGCAGGGTCCAGCAATCAGCCCCAGCATTTT.

This clone was observed a single time. This sequence joins TRBV10-3 and TRBJ1-1, with D uncertain. Germline V lookup: CDR1 ENHRY, CDR2 SYGVKD. The CDR3 contains 13 residues. The V end lost 2 bases, the J end lost 3 bases, and 7 bases lay between the germline ends. CDR3 DNA: TGTGCCATCAGTGAGACCGGAGACACTGAAGCTTTCTTT. Translation: CAISETGDTEAFF.

CDR3 bases: TGTGCCTGGGGGGGACTAGCGGGAGTCACAGATACGCAGTATTTT. This sequence encodes CAWGGLAGVTDTQYF. The chain carries TRBV30 and TRBJ2-3, with 14 bases aligning to TRBD2. CDR3 length: 15 residues. Per germline, CDR1 GTSNPN and CDR2 SVGIG (reference sequence). With V trimmed by 5 bases and J by 2 bases, 3 bases remained unmatched. Based on the CDR3 plus reference TRBV30 and TRBJ2-3, the full variable domain is SQTIHQWPATLVQPVGSPLSLECTVEGTSNPNLYWYRQAAGRGLQLLFYSVGIGQISSEVPQNLSASRPQDRQFILSSKKLLLSDSGFYLCAWGGLAGVTDTQYFGPGTRLTVL.

The chain joins TRBV6-5 to TRBJ1-5, with a possible D match to TRBD1 (5 bases). Trimming cost V 7 bases and J 7 bases, with 11 bases left between them. This CDR3 spans 12 amino acids. Looked up from germline, CDR1 is MNHEY and CDR2 is SVGAGI. CDR3 sequence (DNA): TGTGCCAGCAAACGGGGGGACCAGCCCCAGCATTTT. This codes for CASKRGDQPQHF.

The chain couples TRBV29-1 to TRBJ1-5, with 10 nucleotides matching TRBD1. The CDR3 runs 14 residues. V lost 5 bases to trimming and J lost 5 bases; unmatched junction nucleotides: 6. Germline lookup yields CDR1 SQVTM and CDR2 ANQGSEA. The CDR3 region is CSVKDRGRHQPQHF. In DNA, the CDR3 is TGCAGCGTTAAGGACAGGGGGAGGCATCAGCCCCAGCATTTT.

The gene calls are TRBV19 and TRBJ2-7, with 14 bases matching TRBD2. Germline CDR1 LNHDA, CDR2 SQIVND (reference sequence). This CDR3 is built from 18 residues. J lost 2 bases, V lost 5 bases, and 11 bases had no gene match. The CDR3, as DNA: TGTGCCAGTAGTTCCCGGGGACTAGCGGGGGCCCCTACCTACGAGCAGTACTTC. As protein: CASSSRGLAGAPTYEQYF.

This chain uses TRBV9 with TRBJ2-1; a possible D gene is TRBD1 (6 bases). Trimming took off 4 bases at V and 6 bases at J, with 14 bases between the two ends. Germline V gene sequence: CDR1 SGDLS, CDR2 YYNGEE. The CDR3 is 14 amino acids. CDR3 residues: CASSKGGFGNEQFF. The DNA for the CDR3 is TGTGCCAGCAGCAAAGGGGGTTTTGGCAATGAGCAGTTCTTC.

This rearrangement joins TRBV6-1 to TRBJ1-4, with no clear D. The V and J ends lost 1 base and 9 bases respectively, with 12 bases between them. This CDR3 comprises 14 residues. Germline V lookup: CDR1 MNHNS, CDR2 SASEGT. The CDR3 sequence is CASSEDLGYQKLFF. As DNA, the CDR3 is TGTGCCAGCAGTGAAGACCTCGGGTATCAAAAACTGTTTTTT.

This clone has just a few counts. The chain employs TRBV29-1 and TRBJ2-7, with 12 bases lining up with TRBD1. Germline CDR1 SQVTM, CDR2 ANQGSEA. The CDR3 has 16 amino acids. The trim removed 1 base at V and 5 bases at J, leaving 9 bases unmatched. The CDR3 region is CSVEGAGTGGYNEQYF. For the CDR3, the DNA is TGCAGCGTTGAAGGGGCTGGGACAGGGGGCTATAACGAGCAGTACTTC.

CDR3 DNA sequence: TGCAGTGCTAGTTTACTAGCGGGAGGAGGGGAGACCCAGTACTTC. Amino acid sequence: CSASLLAGGGETQYF. The genes are TRBV20-1 and TRBJ2-5; 12 bases are shared with TRBD2. CDR3 length equals 15 residues. Germline V gene data show CDR1 as DFQATT and CDR2 as SNEGSKA (reference sequence). J was trimmed by 5 bases and V by 3 bases; bases with no gene match: 7.

This clone occurred a few times. The gene calls are TRBV5-1 and TRBJ1-5; TRBD1 is a possible D gene (6 bases). The germline V and J ends were trimmed by 0 bases and 7 bases, with 14 bases remaining between them. Germline loops: CDR1 SGHRS, CDR2 YFSETQ. The CDR3 length is 15 residues. The CDR3 loop reads CASSLDMTGSQPQHF. The CDR3 DNA reads as TGCGCCAGCAGCTTGGATATGACAGGATCGCAGCCCCAGCATTTT.